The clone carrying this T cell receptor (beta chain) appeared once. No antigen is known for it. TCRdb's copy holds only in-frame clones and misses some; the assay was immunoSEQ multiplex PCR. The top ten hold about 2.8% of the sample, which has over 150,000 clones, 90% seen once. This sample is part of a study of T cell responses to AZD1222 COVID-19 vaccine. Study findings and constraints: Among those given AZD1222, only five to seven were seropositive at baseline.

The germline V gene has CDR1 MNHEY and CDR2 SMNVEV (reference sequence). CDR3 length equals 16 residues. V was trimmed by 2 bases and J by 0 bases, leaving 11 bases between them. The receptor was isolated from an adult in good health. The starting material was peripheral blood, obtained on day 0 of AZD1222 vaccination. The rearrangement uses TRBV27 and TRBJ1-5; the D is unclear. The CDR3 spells CASSLGLGYSNQPQHF. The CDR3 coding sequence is TGTGCCAGCAGTTTAGGGTTGGGATATAGCAATCAGCCCCAGCATTTT.